This T cell receptor (beta chain) was identified during a study of T cells after yellow fever vaccination. Study summary: For low cell numbers, libraries were made with SMART-Seq v4 Ultra Low Input. The study, taken as a whole, reports: Subsequent to the booster, the majority of primary-vaccination clones reappeared (around 96% CD4, 88% CD8). A limited proportion of clonotypes was detected within both the CD4 and CD8 compartments.

In its sample, this clonotype was seen a few times. The antigen is undetermined. TCRdb re-called the 5' RACE reads with MiXCR, one entry per CDR3 protein. This sample has hundreds of thousands of distinct CDR3 sequences, with 13% found just once. This TCR was recovered from a man aged 25-45 years who received the YFV17D yellow fever vaccine. Sequencing used PBMCs, obtained on the day of the yellow fever booster vaccination.

The CDR3 reads CASSLARDRGKTQYF. For the CDR3, the DNA is TGTGCCAGCAGTTTAGCTCGGGACAGGGGAAAGACCCAGTACTTC. The genes are TRBV12-3 or TRBV12-4 and TRBJ2-5; 10 bases agree with TRBD1. Trimming removed 0 bases from V and 6 bases from J; junction bases left unmatched: 4. The CDR3 is 15 amino acids.